The 29 T cell receptor beta chains presented below share a single source sample, sequenced in a study of blood T cells in healthy people across ages. Sample-barcoded 5' priming and a J-beta primer mix drove a second PCR of about 7 to 11 cycles. Each CDR3 protein gets one entry after TCRdb re-called the 5' RACE reads with MiXCR. The sample holds a few hundred thousand distinct CDR3 sequences, about 26% seen once. This sample was also put to use in a study of T cells of mothers and their children.

Sequencing was done on a sample of blood. These receptors were taken from a boy aged 2-9 years in good health.

The chain carries TRBV4-3 and TRBJ1-4; no clear D gene. The ends were cut back, 0 bases at V and 8 bases at J, with 13 bases in the middle. The CDR3 contains 15 residues. Germline lookup yields CDR1 LGHNA and CDR2 YSLEER. This chain's CDR3 is CASSQDSIQSEKLFF. The CDR3 region has the DNA TGCGCCAGCAGCCAAGATAGTATCCAGAGCGAAAAACTGTTTTTT.

V usage is TRBV6-2 or TRBV6-3 and J usage is TRBJ2-1; 9 bases map to TRBD2. V dropped 5 bases and J dropped 7; count of bases not matched to a gene: 6. The V gene's germline CDR1 is MNHEY and CDR2 SVGEGT. The CDR3 runs to 14 residues. CDR3 sequence reads: CASSLRLAVNEQFF. The CDR3 DNA reads TGTGCCAGCAGTCTACGACTAGCGGTAAATGAGCAGTTCTTC.

This clonotype was observed a few times. The chain combines TRBV5-1 with TRBJ2-7, with 7 bases aligning to TRBD2. From germline, CDR1 is SGHRS and CDR2 YFSETQ. Trimming at V came to 4 bases and at J to 7 bases, leaving 11 bases not matched to a gene. The CDR3 has 14 amino acids. The CDR3 protein is CASSVERDLPEQYF. The DNA for the CDR3 is TGCGCCAGCAGCGTAGAGCGGGACCTACCGGAGCAGTACTTC. The entire variable domain, with the rest obtained from reference TRBV5-1 and TRBJ2-7, is as follows: KAGVTQTPRYLIKTRGQQVTLSCSPISGHRSVSWYQQTPGQGLQFLFEYFSETQRNKGNFPGRFSGRQFSNSRSEMNVSTLELGDSALYLCASSVERDLPEQYFGPGTRLTVT.

This sequence joins TRBV6-1 and TRBJ2-4, with a possible D match to TRBD1 (6 bases). The CDR3 runs to 16 residues. From germline, CDR1 is MNHNS and CDR2 SASEGT. Trimming pared 4 bases from V and 4 bases from J, leaving 17 bases between. This CDR3 is CASSATGTLSKNIQYF. In DNA form, the CDR3 reads TGTGCCAGCAGTGCTACCGGGACACTGAGTAAAAACATTCAGTACTTC.

This sequence joins TRBV7-9 and TRBJ1-6; tentative D call: TRBD1 (6 bases). The germline V gene encodes CDR1 SEHNR and CDR2 FQNEAQ (reference sequence). V was trimmed by 6 bases and J by 1 base, leaving 13 bases between them. The CDR3 runs 16 residues. The CDR3 DNA reads TGTGCCAGCAGGGGACAAACAGAGTCCTATAATTCACCCCTCCACTTT. This encodes CASRGQTESYNSPLHF.

This clonotype was recorded a few times. The rearrangement links TRBV30 to TRBJ2-7; 7 bases are shared with TRBD1. The CDR3 consists of 13 residues. Looked up from germline, CDR1 is GTSNPN and CDR2 is SVGIG (reference sequence). In DNA form, the CDR3 reads TGTGCAGGGGGCCGGGGCAGCGGCTACGAGCAGTACTTC. It yields the protein CAGGRGSGYEQYF. Looking up the rest from reference TRBV30 and TRBJ2-7 gives the full variable domain: SQTIHQWPATLVQPVGSPLSLECTVEGTSNPNLYWYRQAAGRGLQLLFYSVGIGQISSEVPQNLSASRPQDRQFILSSKKLLLSDSGFYLCAGGRGSGYEQYFGPGTRLTVT.

The genes are TRBV19 and TRBJ1-1; D is unresolved. CDR1 is LNHDA and CDR2 is SQIVND in the germline V gene (reference sequence). This CDR3 is 14 amino acids long. The V and J ends lost 5 bases and 0 bases respectively, with 10 bases between them. DNA for the CDR3: TGTGCCAGTAGTCTCCTGGACCTGAACACTGAAGCTTTCTTT. This gives the protein CASSLLDLNTEAFF. Full variable domain (outside the CDR3, taken from reference TRBV19 and TRBJ1-1): DGGITQSPKYLFRKEGQNVTLSCEQNLNHDAMYWYRQDPGQGLRLIYYSQIVNDFQKGDIAEGYSVSREKKESFPLTVTSAQKNPTAFYLCASSLLDLNTEAFFGQGTRLTVV.

The chain is built from TRBV14 and TRBJ2-1, with TRBD1 matching over 7 bases. V gave up 4 bases and J gave up 0 bases; unmatched junction bases: 3. The germline V gene has CDR1 SGHDN and CDR2 FVKESK. The CDR3 has 15 residues. The chain's CDR3 is CASSRRQGSYNEQFF. Here the CDR3 DNA reads TGTGCCAGCAGCCGACGACAGGGCTCCTACAATGAGCAGTTCTTC.

V and J are TRBV12-3 or TRBV12-4 and TRBJ1-2; D not certain. Deletions cut 6 bases from V and 3 bases from J, with 11 bases between. The CDR3 is made up of 13 amino acids. CDR3 in amino acids: CASRGGLYYGYTF. The CDR3 bases are TGTGCCAGCAGAGGCGGCCTCTACTATGGCTACACCTTC.

Regarding this clonotype: The junction departs from the called germline gene at one end, perhaps through a read error. The chain couples TRBV20-1 to TRBJ1-4; D remains unclear. Germline V gene data show CDR1 as DFQATT and CDR2 as SNEGSKA (reference sequence). This CDR3 is 13 amino acids long. The CDR3 loop is CTARLSGGEKLFF. CDR3 in DNA: TGCACTGCTAGACTCTCGGGCGGTGAAAAACTGTTTTTT.

V gene TRBV28 combines with J gene TRBJ2-4; 7 nucleotides align to TRBD2. The CDR3 runs 14 residues. The V segment lost 4 bases and the J segment 8 bases; nucleotides outside the gene matches: 8. Germline-derived CDR1 and CDR2 are MDHEN and SYDVKM. The DNA for the CDR3 is TGTGCCAGCAGTTCAAATTTTCGGGGGGACATTCAGTACTTC. Its translation: CASSSNFRGDIQYF.

This clonotype has a handful of counts. V is TRBV29-1 and J is TRBJ2-1; unclear D gene. CDR3 size: 13 residues. Germline loops: CDR1 SQVTM, CDR2 ANQGSEA. The V end lost 7 bases, the J end lost 0 bases, and 10 bases lay between the germline ends. CDR3 protein: CSAWRTSYNEQFF. DNA of the CDR3: TGCAGCGCCTGGCGGACCTCCTACAATGAGCAGTTCTTC.

Concerning this clonotype: One end of the junction does not line up with germline, which may come from a read error. The chain recombines TRBV7-7 with TRBJ1-1; 11 nucleotides agree with TRBD1. CDR1 and CDR2 (germline): SSHAT, FNYEAQ (reference sequence). The CDR3 length is 18 residues. DNA for the CDR3: TGTGCTAGCAGCTTAATCGGACCCGGACAGGGGGCAGTTAGTGAAGCTTTCTTT. Residues: CASSLIGPGQGAVSEAFF.

The CDR3 nucleotides are TGTGCCAGCAGTGAAGCCTCGCAGGGGCCTTCATATAATTCACCCCTCCACTTT. Protein sequence: CASSEASQGPSYNSPLHF. This chain connects TRBV6-1 to TRBJ1-6; D perhaps matches TRBD1 (6 bases). Trimming removed 0 bases from V and 4 bases from J, with 16 bases in between. The V gene's germline CDR1 is MNHNS and CDR2 SASEGT. The CDR3 consists of 18 residues.

This clonotype has more than one count but fewer than ten. The CDR3, as DNA: TGTGCCAGCAGCGTGTGGCGGGACGTAGCCAAAAACATTCAGTACTTC. Protein sequence: CASSVWRDVAKNIQYF. The rearrangement links TRBV9 to TRBJ2-4, with D perhaps matching TRBD2 (6 bases). Per germline, CDR1 SGDLS and CDR2 YYNGEE. This CDR3 spans 16 amino acids. V lost 2 bases and J lost 0, with 12 bases in between.

CDR3 amino acids: CSARDPRRTGESLYEQYF. The DNA for the CDR3 is TGCAGTGCTAGAGATCCCCGCCGGACAGGGGAGTCCCTCTACGAGCAGTACTTC. The J gene is TRBJ2-5, the V gene TRBV20-1, with 9 bases that match TRBD1. The J call is uncertain, as TRBJ2-7 better fits the DNA end. The CDR3 spans 18 residues. CDR1 is DFQATT, CDR2 SNEGSKA, per germline (reference sequence).

The rearrangement uses TRBV3-1 and TRBJ1-1; no clear D. The CDR3 consists of 14 residues. V shed 2 bases and J shed 5 bases, with 12 bases lying between them. The germline V gene has CDR1 LGHDT and CDR2 YNNKEL (reference sequence). The CDR3 loop reads CASSQPLGETEAFF. In DNA, the CDR3 is TGTGCCAGCAGCCAACCCCTCGGGGAGACTGAAGCTTTCTTT.

CDR3 in DNA: TGTGCCAGCAGTCAGTCAGGGGAAGGAACTAATGAAAAACTGTTTTTT. It codes for CASSQSGEGTNEKLFF. The V call is TRBV12-3 or TRBV12-4, the J call TRBJ1-4, with D possibly matching TRBD1 (6 bases). The V end lost 5 bases, the J end lost 1 base, and 14 bases lay between the germline ends. CDR3 length: 16 amino acids.

This clonotype has more than one count but fewer than ten. The J gene is TRBJ2-1, the V gene TRBV29-1, with a tentative D call TRBD1 (6 bases). Trimming shortened V by 5 bases and J by 4 bases, and 12 bases separated the two germline ends. CDR1 is SQVTM, CDR2 ANQGSEA, per germline. This CDR3 is 13 amino acids long. The DNA for the CDR3 is TGCAGCGTTCTAAAGGGGGTGTACAATGAGCAGTTCTTC. Residues: CSVLKGVYNEQFF.

The chain carries TRBV19 and TRBJ1-6; D uncertain. Trimming pared 5 bases from V and 0 bases from J, leaving 11 bases between. The length of the CDR3 is 16 residues. Looked up from germline, CDR1 is LNHDA and CDR2 is SQIVND (reference sequence). CDR3 sequence: CASSPHLSSYNSPLHF. For the CDR3, the DNA is TGTGCCAGTAGTCCTCACCTGAGCTCCTATAATTCACCCCTCCACTTT.

The chain couples TRBV11-1 to TRBJ1-1; 7 positions agree with TRBD1. Germline loops: CDR1 SGHAT, CDR2 FQDESV (reference sequence). V trimming: 2 bases; J trimming: 8 bases; junction bases outside the gene matches: 5. The length of the CDR3 is 13 residues. This CDR3 is CASSLQGGWEAFF. Here the CDR3 DNA reads TGTGCCAGCAGCTTACAAGGGGGCTGGGAAGCTTTCTTT.

The V gene is TRBV20-1, the J gene TRBJ2-5; 13 nucleotides agree with TRBD2. The J call may be faulty, since TRBJ2-7 better matches the DNA end. The CDR3 has 15 amino acids. Germline CDR1 and CDR2: DFQATT and SNEGSKA (reference sequence). The CDR3 nucleotides read TGCAGTGCTTGGACTAGCGGGAGTGGGAACTACGAGCAGTACTTC. This encodes CSAWTSGSGNYEQYF.

The rearrangement joins TRBV12-3 or TRBV12-4 to TRBJ2-1; TRBD1 aligns across 7 bases. Near its end, the DNA agrees better with TRBJ2-7, so the J call may be wrong. The CDR3 is made up of 17 amino acids. The CDR3 bases are TGTGCCAGCAGTTTGGCCATTAGGACAGGACTCTCCTACGAGCAGTACTTC. It specifies CASSLAIRTGLSYEQYF.

This clonotype was detected only a few times. The rearrangement joins TRBV19 to TRBJ1-2; a weak D match, TRBD1 (6 bases). With 5 bases removed from V and 4 bases from J, the gap between germline ends came to 11 bases. The CDR3 extends over 13 amino acids. Germline values: CDR1 LNHDA, CDR2 SQIVND (reference sequence). The DNA for the CDR3 is TGTGCCAGTAGTGCGGACAGTCCCTATGGCTACACCTTC. This translates into CASSADSPYGYTF.

The rearrangement joins TRBV7-9 to TRBJ2-7; TRBD2 agrees at 11 bases. The CDR3 is made up of 16 amino acids. CDR1 is SEHNR and CDR2 is FQNEAQ in the germline V gene (reference sequence). The V segment lost 1 base and the J segment 1 base; nucleotides outside the gene matches: 3. In DNA, the CDR3 is TGTGCCAGCAGCTTAGTGGGGACTAGCGGTTCCTACGAGCAGTACTTC. This gives the protein CASSLVGTSGSYEQYF.

There are a few counts of this clonotype. V gene TRBV18 combines with J gene TRBJ1-2; D call uncertain. Germline CDR1 reads KGHSH; CDR2 reads LQKENI. CDR3 length: 14 residues. Between the trimmed V and J ends, which lost 2 bases and 7 bases, there was a span of 14 bases. The CDR3 DNA sequence: TGTGCCAGCTCACCAATGAGGGCAGCTCGTGGCTACACCTTC. Protein sequence: CASSPMRAARGYTF. Full variable domain (rest looked up from reference TRBV18 and TRBJ1-2): NAGVMQNPRHLVRRRGQEARLRCSPMKGHSHVYWYRQLPEEGLKFMVYLQKENIIDESGMPKERFSAEFPKEGPSILRIQQVVRGDSAAYFCASSPMRAARGYTFGSGTRLTVV.

This chain uses TRBV5-4 with TRBJ2-4, with a tentative D call TRBD1 (5 bases). CDR3 length equals 13 residues. The V and J ends lost 2 bases and 5 bases respectively, with 8 bases between them. Germline V gene lookup returns CDR1 SGHNT and CDR2 YYREEE (reference sequence). The DNA of the CDR3 is TGTGCCAGCAGCTTAGGGGTGGAAAACATTCAGTACTTC. Protein: CASSLGVENIQYF.

This clonotype was detected only a few times. This chain uses TRBV27 with TRBJ1-4; no definite D call. Per the germline V gene, CDR1 is MNHEY and CDR2 is SMNVEV (reference sequence). With 6 bases removed from V and 5 bases from J, the gap between germline ends came to 16 bases. CDR3 length equals 15 residues. The CDR3 nucleotides are TGTGCCAGCAGCCCCCGATCGGGCGGGAATGAAAAACTGTTTTTT. Translation: CASSPRSGGNEKLFF.

The rearrangement joins TRBV28 to TRBJ2-5; the match to TRBD1 covers 8 bases. V shed 2 bases, J shed 4 bases, and the junction held 18 bases outside the gene matches. This CDR3 is built from 19 residues. The germline gives CDR1 MDHEN, CDR2 SYDVKM. DNA of the CDR3: TGTGCCAGCAGTTTAACAGTCGGAAAGGACAGGGTGAGAGGAGAGACCCAGTACTTC. Amino acids: CASSLTVGKDRVRGETQYF.